At least ten counts were recorded for the clone carrying this TCR beta chain. These data belong to a study of T cells in Graves' hyperthyroidism and ophthalmopathy. The source material, RNA transcripts, was used to amplify TCR beta CDR3 regions. When the TCR CDR3 underwent first-round RT-PCR, the HTBI primer set was used. TCRdb redid the calling of the multiplex PCR reads with MiXCR, one entry per CDR3 protein. The table has about half a million distinct CDR3 sequences, just under 20% seen once. This CDR3 contains 13 residues. J lost 5 bases, V lost 4 bases, and 1 base had no gene match. The germline V gene has CDR1 SNHLY and CDR2 FYNNEI.

The TCR was taken from a man aged 40-49 years with Graves' ophthalmopathy. Sequencing was carried out using blood. The rearrangement links TRBV2 to TRBJ2-2, with TRBD1 matching over 7 bases. CDR3 DNA sequence: TGTGCCAGCAGTGCAGGGGGTACCGGGGAGCTGTTTTTT. Protein sequence: CASSAGGTGELFF.